The 12 T cell receptor beta chains reported below all come from one sample, sequenced in a study of blood T cell repertoires in COVID-19. Measured with immunoSEQ multiplex PCR; TCRdb has only the in-frame clones, and not every one. The sample has approximately 260,000 clones, roughly 85% seen once. The sample taken for sequencing was PBMCs or T cells enriched from blood (not recorded which). The source of these receptors is a woman aged 45-65 years who had been exposed to COVID-19.

V is TRBV5-8 and J is TRBJ2-7; 7 positions match TRBD1. The CDR3 has 15 residues. The trim removed 0 bases at V and 3 bases at J, leaving 6 bases unmatched. CDR1 is SGHTS, CDR2 YDEGEE, per germline. CDR3 sequence: CASSLEGGEDYEQYF. The CDR3 DNA reads TGTGCCAGCAGCTTGGAAGGGGGCGAGGACTACGAGCAGTACTTC.

This clone appeared a few times. V is TRBV5-4 and J is TRBJ2-1, with 8 bases lining up with TRBD1. This CDR3 spans 15 amino acids. The germline V gene encodes CDR1 SGHNT and CDR2 YYREEE (reference sequence). Germline trimming cut 3 bases from V and 3 bases from J; bases unmatched to any gene: 5. The CDR3 nucleotides read TGTGCCAGCAGCTACGACGGGACAGGCTACAATGAGCAGTTCTTC. Translated, it gives CASSYDGTGYNEQFF.

The J gene is TRBJ1-4, the V gene TRBV6-6; D is undetermined. This CDR3 contains 13 residues. The germline V gene has CDR1 MNHNY and CDR2 SVGAGI (reference sequence). V was cut by 6 bases and J by 8 bases, with 13 bases left in between. CDR3 protein: CASSPERREKLFF. CDR3 DNA sequence: TGTGCCAGCAGCCCCGAGAGGAGGGAAAAACTGTTTTTT.

This chain joins TRBV7-2 and TRBJ1-1, with D unclear. V was clipped by 1 base and J by 1 base, with 4 bases between them. The CDR3 has 13 residues. Germline values: CDR1 SGHTA, CDR2 FQGNSA. This chain's CDR3 is CASSLGRNTEAFF. Here the CDR3 DNA reads TGTGCCAGCAGCTTAGGCAGGAACACTGAAGCTTTCTTT.

The chain uses TRBV5-4 and TRBJ2-2; TRBD2 aligns across 7 bases. V lost 3 bases and J lost 2; bases outside the gene matches: 7. This CDR3 is built from 16 residues. Germline CDR1 reads SGHNT; CDR2 reads YYREEE (reference sequence). The CDR3: CASSSAQRGNTGELFF. CDR3 bases: TGTGCCAGCAGCTCCGCTCAGCGGGGTAACACCGGGGAGCTGTTTTTT.

The V call is TRBV7-6, the J call TRBJ2-7; 8 nucleotides match TRBD1. CDR1 and CDR2 from the germline V gene are SGHVS and FNYEAQ. This CDR3 comprises 15 residues. Losses at the gene ends were 5 bases for V and 1 base for J; bases not matched to a gene: 7. CDR3 sequence reads: CASSPGTGPSYEQYF. CDR3 DNA: TGTGCCAGCAGCCCCGGGACAGGTCCTTCCTACGAGCAGTACTTC. Together with reference TRBV7-6 and TRBJ2-7, the CDR3 gives the full variable domain: GAGVSQSPRYKVTKRGQDVALRCDPISGHVSLYWYRQALGQGPEFLTYFNYEAQQDKSGLPNDRFSAERPEGSISTLTIQRTEQRDSAMYRCASSPGTGPSYEQYFGPGTRLTVT.

The chain couples TRBV2 to TRBJ1-2, with 8 bases identical to TRBD1. Germline V gene lookup returns CDR1 SNHLY and CDR2 FYNNEI. The CDR3 length is 17 residues. Trimming at V came to 3 bases and at J to 0 bases, leaving 9 bases not matched to a gene. Here the CDR3 reads CASSDLRQGTANYGYTF. The CDR3 DNA is TGTGCCAGCAGTGATTTAAGACAGGGGACAGCTAACTATGGCTACACCTTC.

The rearrangement links TRBV6-5 to TRBJ1-2, with TRBD1 matching over 10 bases. This CDR3 is built from 14 residues. V dropped 7 bases and J dropped 3; count of bases not matched to a gene: 5. Germline loops: CDR1 MNHEY, CDR2 SVGAGI. CDR3 protein: CASTPGQGHYGYTF. CDR3 DNA sequence: TGTGCCAGCACTCCGGGACAGGGGCACTATGGCTACACCTTC.

This sequence joins TRBV5-4 and TRBJ1-1, with D possibly TRBD1 on 5 matching bases. CDR3 size: 12 residues. CDR1 is SGHNT and CDR2 is YYREEE in the germline V gene (reference sequence). The V end was cut by 4 bases, the J end by 6 bases, with 10 bases between. CDR3: CASSPGGAEAFF. DNA for the CDR3: TGTGCCAGCAGCCCCGGGGGAGCTGAAGCTTTCTTT.

The chain couples TRBV6-4 to TRBJ2-1; perhaps TRBD2 as D (6 bases). Between the trimmed V and J ends, which lost 6 bases and 8 bases, there was a span of 17 bases. The V gene's germline CDR1 is MRHNA and CDR2 SNTAGT. There are 14 residues in the CDR3. The CDR3 sequence is CASSRLGRDDEQFF. CDR3 nucleotide sequence: TGTGCCAGCAGCCGACTAGGCAGGGATGATGAGCAGTTCTTC.

This chain joins TRBV24-1 and TRBJ1-1; D might be TRBD1 (5 bases). CDR1 KGHDR and CDR2 SFDVKD come from the germline V gene. The CDR3 sequence is 13 residues long. Deletions cut 8 bases from V and 1 base from J, with 10 bases between. CDR3 loop: CATKSGQNTEAFF. The CDR3 DNA reads TGTGCCACCAAGTCCGGACAGAACACTGAAGCTTTCTTT.

The chain is built from TRBV5-1 and TRBJ1-3; the D gene is possibly TRBD1 (6 bases). Trimming stripped 4 bases from V and 5 bases from J, with 16 bases between. Germline loops: CDR1 SGHRS, CDR2 YFSETQ. The CDR3 loop spans 15 amino acids. The CDR3: CASSRNPDSRNTIYF. The CDR3 DNA is TGCGCCAGCAGCCGCAACCCGGACAGCAGAAACACCATATATTTT.